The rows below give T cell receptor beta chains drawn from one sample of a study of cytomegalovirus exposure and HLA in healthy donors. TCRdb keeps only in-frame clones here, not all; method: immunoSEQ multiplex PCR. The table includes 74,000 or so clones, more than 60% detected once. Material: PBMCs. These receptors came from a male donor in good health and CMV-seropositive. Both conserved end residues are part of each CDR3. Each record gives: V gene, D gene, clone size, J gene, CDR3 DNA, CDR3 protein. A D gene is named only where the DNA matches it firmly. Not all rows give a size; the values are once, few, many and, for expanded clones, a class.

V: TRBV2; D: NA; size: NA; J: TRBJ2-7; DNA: TGTGCCAGCAGTGACGAGTTGACAACCGCTCTGTACTTC; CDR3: CASSDELTTALYF
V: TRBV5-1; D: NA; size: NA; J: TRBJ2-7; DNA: TGCGCCAGCAGCTTATGGGGAGGGGGGGTCGAGCAGTACTTC; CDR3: CASSLWGGGVEQYF
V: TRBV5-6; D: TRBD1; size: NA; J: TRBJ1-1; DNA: TGTGCCAGCAGCCCCCGGGACAGGAGGAACACTGAAGCTTTCTTT; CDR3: CASSPRDRRNTEAFF
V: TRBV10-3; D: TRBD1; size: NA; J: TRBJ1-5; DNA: TGTGCCACGGGACAGGGCGAAAGCAATCAGCCCCAGCATTTT; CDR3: CATGQGESNQPQHF
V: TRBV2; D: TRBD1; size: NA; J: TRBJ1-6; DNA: TGTGCCAGCAGTGTGGACAGGGGGCAATCACCCCTCCACTTT; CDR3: CASSVDRGQSPLHF
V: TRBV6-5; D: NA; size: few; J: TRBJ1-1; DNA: TGTGCCAGCAGTTACGAGGCCCGAGGGCCCACTGAAGCTTTCTTT; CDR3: CASSYEARGPTEAFF
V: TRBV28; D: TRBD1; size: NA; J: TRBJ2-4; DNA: TGTGCCAGCAGGCCAGGGGGCACTGTCATTCAGTACTTC; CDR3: CASRPGGTVIQYF
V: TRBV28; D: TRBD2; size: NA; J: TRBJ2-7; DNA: TGTGCCAGCACCCGATTAGCGGGAGGACCTTGTGAGCAGTACTTC; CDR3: CASTRLAGGPCEQYF
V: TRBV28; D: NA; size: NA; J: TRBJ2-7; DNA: TGTGCCAGCAGCTCCGCCGGGGCAGGGGACGAGCAGTACTTC; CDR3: CASSSAGAGDEQYF
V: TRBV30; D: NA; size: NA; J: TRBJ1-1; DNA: TGTGCCTGGAGTGGACAGTCGAACACTGAAGCTTTCTTT; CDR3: CAWSGQSNTEAFF
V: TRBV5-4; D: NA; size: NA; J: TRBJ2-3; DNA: TGTGCCAGCAGCTTGGACTCCACAGATACGCAGTATTTT; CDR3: CASSLDSTDTQYF
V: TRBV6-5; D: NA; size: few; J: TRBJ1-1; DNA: TGTGCCAGCACGACGGGAAATACTGAAGCTTTCTTT; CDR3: CASTTGNTEAFF
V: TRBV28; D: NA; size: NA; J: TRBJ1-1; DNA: TGTGCCAGCAGTCTTGGGGGACTGGAAGCTTTCTTT; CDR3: CASSLGGLEAFF
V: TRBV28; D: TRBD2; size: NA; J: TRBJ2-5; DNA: TGTGCCAGCAGCCGGCCGTTTCGGCTAGCGGGAGTAGAAGAGACCCAGTACTTC; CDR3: CASSRPFRLAGVEETQYF
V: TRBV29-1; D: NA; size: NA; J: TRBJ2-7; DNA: TGCAGCGTTGGGCGGAGCTCCTACGAGCAGTACTTC; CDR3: CSVGRSSYEQYF
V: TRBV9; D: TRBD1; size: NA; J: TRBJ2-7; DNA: TGTGCCAGCAGCGTAGGGGACAGGCGTTTCTACGAGCAGTACTTC; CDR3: CASSVGDRRFYEQYF
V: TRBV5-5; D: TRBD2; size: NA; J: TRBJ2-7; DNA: TGTGCCAGCAATCCTAGCGGCCCCGACAACTACGAGCAGTACTTC; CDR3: CASNPSGPDNYEQYF
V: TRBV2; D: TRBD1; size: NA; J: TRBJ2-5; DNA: TGTGCCAGCAGGGGACAGGAAGAGACCCAGTACTTC; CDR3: CASRGQEETQYF
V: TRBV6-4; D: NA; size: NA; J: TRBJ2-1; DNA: TGTGCCAGCAGCGAAACTAGTTTGAATGAGCAGTTCTTC; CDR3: CASSETSLNEQFF
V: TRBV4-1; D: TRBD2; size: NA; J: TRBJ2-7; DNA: TGCGCCAGCAGCCAAGATGTGTCTAGCGGGTACTACGAGCAGTACTTC; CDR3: CASSQDVSSGYYEQYF
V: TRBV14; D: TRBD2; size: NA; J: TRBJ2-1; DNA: TGTGCCAGCAGCCAACGGGCGACTACTAGCGTTCGAGATGAGCAGTTCTTC; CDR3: CASSQRATTSVRDEQFF
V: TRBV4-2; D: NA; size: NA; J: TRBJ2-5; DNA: TGTGCCAGCAGCCAAGTACTGAGCCAAGAGACCCAGTACTTC; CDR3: CASSQVLSQETQYF
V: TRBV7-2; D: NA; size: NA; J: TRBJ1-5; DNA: TGTGCCAGCAGCCTAACGACGGGGGATGCACAGCCCCAGCATTTT; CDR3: CASSLTTGDAQPQHF
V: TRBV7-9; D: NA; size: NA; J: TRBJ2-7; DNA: TGTTCCAGCACCTCATTTCGCGGGGAGAGGGTCTACGAGCAGTACTTC; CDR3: CSSTSFRGERVYEQYF
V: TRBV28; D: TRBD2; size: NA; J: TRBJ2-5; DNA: TGTGCCAGCAGTTTATCCCTAGCGGGGAGCCAAGAGACCCAGTACTTC; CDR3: CASSLSLAGSQETQYF
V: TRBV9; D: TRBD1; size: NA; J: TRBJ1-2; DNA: TGTGCCAGCAGCGGGGTAAGGGGGCTTGATGGCTACACCTTC; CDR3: CASSGVRGLDGYTF
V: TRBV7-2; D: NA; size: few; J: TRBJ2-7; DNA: TGTGCCAGCAGCCCCAGCCCGACAGACGAGCAGTACTTC; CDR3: CASSPSPTDEQYF
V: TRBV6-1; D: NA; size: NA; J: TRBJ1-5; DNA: TGTGCCAGCAGAGGGTGGGTTGGGAGGAATCAGCCCCAGCATTTT; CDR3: CASRGWVGRNQPQHF